This T cell receptor beta chain came from a study of cytomegalovirus exposure and HLA in healthy donors (dated by TCRdb to about 2017). As for the study more broadly: An earlier analysis of approximately 640 of the donors reported about 250 Gb of sequence data and roughly 110 million unique TCR beta sequences from around 200 million T cells. Among some 400 genotyped donors of the cohort, an average of approximately 250,000 unique TCR beta nucleotide sequences were sequenced per donor, roughly 20% of them non-productive. Because of strong linkage in the cohort, roughly five DR-DQ haplotypes were treated as single units for association and clustering. The study aimed to test whether cataloging public T cell receptors could reveal signatures of past pathogen exposure. Among the roughly 410 genotyped donors, around 81% belonged to the genetic ancestry cluster associated with self-reported Caucasian donors. In a later analysis, previously published TCR beta repertoires from more than 500 donors were re-analyzed and high-resolution HLA genotyping was added so that TCR occurrence patterns could be studied. Approximately 310 gigabases of sequencing data and approximately 80 million unique TCR sequences were included in an early release covering about 700 HLA-typed donors. A separate validation cohort of over a hundred different subjects was used in addition to the approximately 640-subject first cohort. To decide whether each TCR beta V gene segment behaved as functional or pseudogenic, an earlier analysis of approximately 620 of the donors relied on high-throughput TCR beta sequencing. All discovery cohort repertoires had been generated using a single sequencing platform. The study used immunosequencing to profile the T cell repertoires of several hundred subjects and linked those repertoires to cytomegalovirus serostatus. The number of donors typed differed by locus, with 629-630 for A, B, C, DRB1 and DQB1, 522 for DQA1, under 610 for DPA1, and some 440 for DPB1. HLA typing covered class I and class II loci at four-digit resolution. To predict cytomegalovirus infection status, the study combined high-throughput TCR immunosequencing, statistical association of individual TCRs with disease status, and machine learning. A later genetic analysis took genome-wide SNP genotypes for about 60% of the roughly 670 donors and used that subset as a discovery cohort. Donor age, sex, ethnicity and CMV serostatus were compiled alongside the repertoire data. Rather than drawing on any new phenotypic data, the later analysis identified candidate immune exposures from TCR beta sequences and the way those sequences occurred across donors. Broad study findings and their caveats: Several of the top co-occurrence clusters appeared to be linked to parvovirus B19, influenza, CMV and Epstein-Barr virus, according to a later analysis. Correlated functional status among segregating V segments might be attributable to linkage disequilibrium, but an unknown experimental factor could not be ruled out. For the cohort, immune exposure information was limited to CMV serostatus. V-gene and J-gene trimming of TCR beta chains was associated with a missense DCLRE1C variant in a later genetic analysis, and the association was replicated in an independent cohort. The earlier analysis of some 560 of the donors excluded about 16 rarely observed V segments, including chromosome 9 orphons, because counts were too low. Most TCR sequences were seen in very few donors, while some public TCRs were found in many individuals. HLA typing was unavailable for some donors at each locus, so association tests used only the typed subset. Because the 87-base-pair reads could not distinguish some IMGT-functional V segments, including TRBV6-2 and TRBV6-3, those segments were excluded. Most CMV-associated TCR beta chains appeared to be HLA-restricted in a later analysis, and the HLA associations seemed to be driven largely by CMV exposure. Compared with the roughly 710-donor mean, donors in an Asian-associated ancestry cluster had fewer N-insertions in productive TCRs, according to a later genetic analysis. A cluster of highly shared sequence variants was judged likely to represent a technical artifact of the sequencing pipeline. At a false discovery rate of 0.05, a later analysis linked roughly 17,000 TCR beta sequences to specific HLA alleles. A total of some 180 TCR beta chains were listed by the study as associated with cytomegalovirus. Three of the identified cytomegalovirus-associated TCR beta chains were confirmed in vitro to be specific for cytomegalovirus antigens. Roughly uniform sequencing depth across donors was assumed in presence/absence analyses, although this assumption may not hold. A further reported finding was that TCR beta sequences accurately predicted the HLA-A and HLA-B alleles for most subjects in the first cohort. In a later analysis, TCR association rates were found to vary across HLA loci, with the most associated TCRs seen for DRB1 alleles and the fewest for HLA-C alleles. The classifier was reported to diagnose cytomegalovirus status with high specificity and sensitivity in both the original cohort and the validation cohort. Strong co-occurrence of HLA alleles, especially DR and DQ, made assigning TCR associations to individual alleles difficult. Broadly in line with IMGT annotations, most TCR beta V segments showed up in productive rearrangements about 87% or about 30% of the time in an earlier analysis of 587 of the donors. This cohort had only TCR beta chains sequenced, and the lack of alpha or paired-chain data limited which features could be detected. In a later analysis, HLA-associated TCR beta chains were found to be more clonally expanded and to have lower generation probabilities than equally common non-associated chains. According to the authors, the approach could potentially be generalized to other disease states and immunological phenotypes.

Of note for this clone: It lacks a known antigen. Per-base qualities were not stored, and no clone one base away is much larger.

The cohort consisted of hundreds of healthy bone marrow donors. Cohort members were all nominally healthy when sampled, although unrecorded immune exposures were likely present. The donor was CMV seropositive and belonged to the group of around 300 seropositive cohort members. Each donor provided a peripheral blood sample, and peripheral blood mononuclear cells were used for TCR beta sequencing. Genomic DNA was extracted from the blood cell samples with the Qiagen DNeasy Blood Extraction Kit. Measured from the cysteine to the phenylalanine, the CDR3 is 14 residues long. CDR3 DNA is the only sequence kept; it has 42 bases, read in frame from the first base. Between the V and J ends, shortened by 3 bases and 5 bases respectively, the junction contains 11 bases. The germline V gene supplies CDR1 MGHRA and CDR2 YSYEKL. The library came from the immunoSEQ multiplex PCR assay. For the multiplex PCR, a mixture combining 60 forward primers for TCR Vbeta segments and 13 reverse primers for TCR Jbeta segments was used. Amplification of the CDR3 region of rearranged TCR beta genes was performed with a multiplex PCR assay on genomic DNA. On the Illumina HiSeq System, the amplified TCR beta libraries were sequenced as 87-base-pair reads. Per the source publication's procedure: In a later analysis, approximately 74 million unique TCR beta chains were counted across the approximately 670 repertoires, and roughly 11 million of these chains were shared by at least two donors. Raw reads were error-corrected and collapsed into unique sequences with a nearest-neighbor algorithm that merged closely related sequences to remove PCR and sequencing errors. CDR3 sequences were aligned to IMGT reference sequences to assign V, D and J gene segments. For a sequence to be retained, a match of at least six nucleotides was required to both a V gene segment and a J gene segment. A rearrangement was called productive if the CDR3 had no stop codons and remained in frame with V and J, and every other rearrangement was called non-productive. Following IMGT convention, CDR3 was defined as the stretch from the second conserved V-encoded cysteine to the conserved J-encoded phenylalanine. In an earlier analysis of around 600 of the donors, sequences lacking an unambiguous match to a single V gene segment were excluded. An earlier analysis of several hundred of the donors classified V segments as functional when productive rearrangements were above 56.7% and as segregating when the standard deviation between donors was above 5%. A statistical classification framework was built to diagnose cytomegalovirus status from the catalog of TCR beta chain sequences. In a later analysis, TCR nucleotide sequences were compared against IMGT/GENE-DB human TR gene sequences so that V and J genes could be assigned. In a later analysis, CDR3 sequences and most-parsimonious VDJ recombination scenarios were assigned using the TCRdist pipeline. In a later analysis, every TCR beta chain was defined by the combination of its CDR3 amino acid sequence and its V-gene family, and reads without a unique V-gene family were dropped. A later analysis removed 500 to 600 highly shared, low-generation-probability nucleotide sequences to deal with suspected cross-contamination and a sequencing artifact. In a later analysis, a clonal expansion index was calculated for each public chain from normalized within-repertoire ranks of inferred template counts. In a later analysis, generation probabilities were computed using a VDJ recombination model fitted to out-of-frame rearrangements, and the results were checked against IGoR. Hypergeometric tests were used in a later analysis to score TCR-TCR, TCR-HLA and TCR-CMV co-occurrence, with a repertoire-size bias correction applied to the TCR pairs. In a later analysis, false discovery rates were estimated by permuting HLA or CMV assignments 20 times. In a later analysis, co-occurring TCRs were grouped using DBSCAN, and TCRdist sequence similarity was added for clustering within HLA-allele-positive subsets. Repertoires with fewer than 30,000 or more than 120,000 public chains were left out of co-occurrence clustering, as were about 5 repertoires with anomalous nucleotide sharing. As stored in TCRdb, this immuneACCESS dataset retains in-frame rearrangements with V and J assigned. A fraction of the clones does not appear; measured against another copy, unresolved V genes explain less than half of the discrepancy, and the remainder lacks a known reason. V and J calls and clone size are given by that table; D and trimming were obtained from the DNA. For this sample the table gives about 120,000 clones, of which roughly 82% were detected only once. 9.5% to 13% of the sample lies in the top ten.

This receptor was obtained from a middle-aged man in good health and CMV-seropositive. The V and J genes are TRBV4-1 and TRBJ2-1; the D gene is perhaps TRBD2, on 6 matching bases. The specimen sequenced was PBMCs. The CDR3 region: CASSQRDTDNEQFF. The DNA is as follows: TGCGCCAGCAGCCAGCGGGATACCGACAATGAGCAGTTCTTC.